This entry lists 12 T cell receptor beta chains sequenced from one sample in a study of CD8 T cells in ankylosing spondylitis. Each CDR3 protein is one row after TCRdb ran MiXCR on the 5' RACE reads. Among some 290,000 distinct CDR3 sequences listed, around 20% were seen once. The sequenced material came from blood, either unsorted or a sorted T cell fraction (not recorded which). These receptors all come from a male donor with ankylosing spondylitis or in good health (not recorded which).

There are a few counts of this clonotype. The chain has TRBV5-1 and TRBJ2-1; D possibly corresponds to TRBD2 (5 bases). CDR3 size: 14 residues. Germline loops: CDR1 SGHRS, CDR2 YFSETQ. The V end lost 3 bases, the J end lost 4 bases, and 11 bases lay between the germline ends. DNA of the CDR3: TGCGCCAGCAGCTCTCGCGGGCCTTACAATGAGCAGTTCTTC. It translates to CASSSRGPYNEQFF.

The V and J genes are TRBV27 and TRBJ2-5, with TRBD2 as a possible D gene (6 bases). The CDR3 spans 15 residues. Germline V gene sequence: CDR1 MNHEY, CDR2 SMNVEV (reference sequence). V shed 2 bases and J shed 6 bases, with 16 bases lying between them. In DNA, the CDR3 is TGTGCCAGCAGTTTAGCCGGGGGTCAAGCCAAGACCCAGTACTTC. This sequence encodes CASSLAGGQAKTQYF.

A single count supports this clonotype. The chain joins TRBV5-5 to TRBJ2-1, with 9 bases lining up with TRBD1. V lost 5 bases, J lost 9 bases, and 12 bases stayed unmatched. This CDR3 contains 15 residues. The germline CDR1 and CDR2 sequences are SGHKS and YYEKEE (reference sequence). The CDR3 loop is CASSLGDRDFAEQFF. As DNA, the CDR3 is TGTGCCAGCAGTCTTGGGGACAGGGACTTTGCTGAGCAGTTCTTC.

There are a few counts of this clonotype. The chain recombines TRBV11-2 with TRBJ1-6; D unclear. Trimming removed 6 bases from V and 6 bases from J, with 15 bases in between. The CDR3 extends over 15 amino acids. In germline, CDR1 is SGHAT, CDR2 FQNNGV. The CDR3 DNA sequence: TGTGCCAGCAGTCCACTACAGAACCGTAATTCACCCCTCCACTTT. Translating it yields CASSPLQNRNSPLHF.

This clonotype was found a few times. The chain recombines TRBV6-1 with TRBJ2-5; 16 nucleotides agree with TRBD2. Germline V gene lookup returns CDR1 MNHNS and CDR2 SASEGT. Trimming cost V 6 bases and J 0 bases; bases outside gene matches: 1. The CDR3 contains 16 residues. In DNA form, the CDR3 reads TGTGCCAGCAGGGGACTAGCGGGAGGGTACCAAGAGACCCAGTACTTC. Translation: CASRGLAGGYQETQYF.

The rearrangement uses TRBV3-1 and TRBJ1-1; unclear D gene. Looked up from germline, CDR1 is LGHDT and CDR2 is YNNKEL (reference sequence). Trimming cost V 4 bases and J 5 bases, with 17 bases left between them. The CDR3 runs 15 residues. The chain's CDR3 is CASSPLKGRNTEAFF. Written as DNA, the CDR3 is TGTGCCAGCAGCCCCCTGAAAGGGAGGAATACTGAAGCTTTCTTT.

The V call is TRBV6-2 or TRBV6-3, the J call TRBJ2-5; 10 bases line up with TRBD2. The CDR3 is made up of 17 amino acids. V gave up 0 bases and J gave up 7 bases; unmatched junction bases: 11. The germline CDR1 and CDR2 sequences are MNHEY and SVGEGT. CDR3 DNA sequence: TGTGCCAGCAGTTACTCCGGACTAGCGGTTGCAGATAGGACCCAGTACTTC. This encodes CASSYSGLAVADRTQYF.

This clonotype appeared a few times. A read error may account for a junction end that differs from germline. The V and J genes are TRBV30 and TRBJ1-1; D perhaps matches TRBD1 (6 bases). Germline assignment: CDR1 GTSNPN and CDR2 SVGIG (reference sequence). The CDR3 totals 10 residues. The CDR3 loop is CAWTRDRLQF. Written as DNA, the CDR3 is TGTGCCTGGACCAGAGACAGGCTCCAATTT.

The V call is TRBV12-3 or TRBV12-4, the J call TRBJ2-1, with 10 nucleotides matching TRBD2. Trimming cost V 10 bases and J 0 bases; bases outside gene matches: 12. The CDR3 totals 17 residues. CDR3 nucleotides: TGTGCCATCAGGCTTCGGAGCGGGAGGGCCTCCTACAATGAGCAGTTCTTC. Its protein is CAIRLRSGRASYNEQFF.

In this sample, this clonotype turned up a few times. The J gene is TRBJ2-5, the V gene TRBV7-6; the match to TRBD2 covers 14 bases. CDR1 is SGHVS, CDR2 FNYEAQ, per germline. CDR3 length: 17 amino acids. V trimming: 1 base; J trimming: 2 bases; junction bases outside the gene matches: 3. The DNA of the CDR3 is TGTGCCAGCAGCTTAGTGGGACTAGCGGGGGTACAAGAGACCCAGTACTTC. It is translated as CASSLVGLAGVQETQYF.

Only a few counts were recorded for this clonotype. This rearrangement joins TRBV14 to TRBJ2-1, with D tentatively TRBD2 (6 bases). V shed 4 bases and J shed 8 bases, with 21 bases lying between them. CDR1 is SGHDN and CDR2 is FVKESK in the germline V gene. The CDR3 totals 16 residues. Here the CDR3 DNA reads TGTGCCAGCAGCCGCCGGGACTTAACATCCTGGGATGAGCAGTTCTTC. This encodes CASSRRDLTSWDEQFF.

The J gene is TRBJ2-3, the V gene TRBV5-4, with D possibly being TRBD1 (6 bases). The germline CDR1 and CDR2 sequences are SGHNT and YYREEE (reference sequence). Trimming took 4 bases from V and 2 from J, leaving 20 bases between them. This CDR3 contains 17 residues. The CDR3 bases are TGTGCCAGCAGCACAGGGACGTTCTCCCGGTACACAGATACGCAGTATTTT. This translates into CASSTGTFSRYTDTQYF. The full variable domain, with the rest looked up from reference TRBV5-4 and TRBJ2-3, is ETGVTQSPTHLIKTRGQQVTLRCSSQSGHNTVSWYQQALGQGPQFIFQYYREEENGRGNFPPRFSGLQFPNYSSELNVNALELDDSALYLCASSTGTFSRYTDTQYFGPGTRLTVL.